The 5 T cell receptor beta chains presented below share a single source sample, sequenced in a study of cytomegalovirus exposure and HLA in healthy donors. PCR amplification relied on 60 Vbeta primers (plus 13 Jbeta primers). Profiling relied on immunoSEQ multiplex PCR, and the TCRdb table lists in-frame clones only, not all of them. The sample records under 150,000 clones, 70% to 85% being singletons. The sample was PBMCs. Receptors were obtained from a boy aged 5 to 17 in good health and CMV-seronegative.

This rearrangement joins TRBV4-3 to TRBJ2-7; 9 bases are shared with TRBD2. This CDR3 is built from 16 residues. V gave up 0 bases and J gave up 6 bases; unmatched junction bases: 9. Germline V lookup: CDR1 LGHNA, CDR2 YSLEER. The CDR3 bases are TGCGCCAGCAGCCAAGATGTTGCGGGAGGGCCTGGCGAGCAGTACTTC. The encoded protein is CASSQDVAGGPGEQYF.

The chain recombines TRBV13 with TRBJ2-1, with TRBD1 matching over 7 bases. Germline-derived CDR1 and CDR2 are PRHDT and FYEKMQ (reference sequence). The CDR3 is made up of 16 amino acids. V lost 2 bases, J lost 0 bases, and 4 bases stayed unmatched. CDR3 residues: CASSLTQGSSYNEQFF. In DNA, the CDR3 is TGTGCCAGCAGCTTAACACAGGGGAGCTCCTACAATGAGCAGTTCTTC.

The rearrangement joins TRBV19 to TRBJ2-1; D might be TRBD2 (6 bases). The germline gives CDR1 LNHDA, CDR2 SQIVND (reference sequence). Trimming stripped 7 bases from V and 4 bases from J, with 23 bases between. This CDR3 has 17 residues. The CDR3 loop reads CASTLNLALRRYNEQFF. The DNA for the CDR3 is TGTGCCAGTACCCTAAATCTAGCGCTAAGAAGATACAATGAGCAGTTCTTC.

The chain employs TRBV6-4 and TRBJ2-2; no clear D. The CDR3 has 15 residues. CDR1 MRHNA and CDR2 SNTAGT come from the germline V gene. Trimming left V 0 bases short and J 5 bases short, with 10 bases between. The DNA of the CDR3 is TGTGCCAGCAGTGACTCGACAACTCCTACCGGGGAGCTGTTTTTT. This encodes CASSDSTTPTGELFF.

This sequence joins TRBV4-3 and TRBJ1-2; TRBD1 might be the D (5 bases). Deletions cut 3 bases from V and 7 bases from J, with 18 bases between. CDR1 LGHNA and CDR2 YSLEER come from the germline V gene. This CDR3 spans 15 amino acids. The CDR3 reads CASSQALIGGGGYTF. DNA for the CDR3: TGCGCCAGCAGCCAGGCCCTCATAGGCGGGGGTGGCTACACCTTC.